This T cell receptor beta chain was identified during a study of Graves' ophthalmopathy and Graves' hyperthyroidism. Study overall: Untreated patients at initial diagnosis provided peripheral blood.

In germline, CDR1 is LGHNA, CDR2 YNFKEQ. This CDR3 comprises 15 residues. V was cut by 1 base and J by 1 base, with 10 bases left in between. In regard to this clonotype: Its antigen is currently unknown.

The study, taken as a whole, reports: Blood also contained most of the expanded thyroid clonotypes above 0.001 frequency.

Investigators amplified TCR beta CDR3 regions from RNA transcripts. HTBI primers served in a first-round RT-PCR, which a second-round multiplex PCR followed. TCRdb itself ran the multiplex PCR reads through MiXCR, one entry per CDR3 protein. The top ten clones hold approximately 7% of a sample with about 620,000 distinct CDR3 sequences, 20% to 25% of them seen once. V gene TRBV4-2 combines with J gene TRBJ1-1; D remains unclear. The sequence was collected from a young woman with stable Graves' hyperthyroidism. Some clones in this sample may be carry-over from other donors' samples. The sample taken for sequencing was peripheral blood. The CDR3 sequence is CASSQGTVENTEAFF. As DNA, the CDR3 is TGTGCCAGCAGCCAAGGGACGGTGGAGAACACTGAAGCTTTCTTT.